Listed below are T cell receptor beta chains from one sample, sequenced in a study of blood T cell repertoires in COVID-19. Assay: immunoSEQ multiplex PCR; the TCRdb copy retains only in-frame clones and omits some. The table shows 90,000 to 120,000 clones, with over 70% occurring only once. The specimen sequenced was peripheral blood. The receptors were gathered from a man aged 50-60 years with acute or convalescent COVID-19. Both conserved end residues are part of each CDR3. Each record gives: D gene, clone size, J gene, V gene, CDR3 protein, CDR3 DNA. The D gene is left open where the match is weak. Size is omitted from some rows. Given values are once, few, many or a class for expanded clones.

- - TRBJ2-1 TRBV24-1 CATSDSLGGYEQFF TGTGCCACCAGTGATTCTCTAGGTGGCTATGAGCAGTTCTTC
- few TRBJ2-1 TRBV18 CASSPVGDEQFF TGTGCCAGCTCACCGGTAGGGGATGAGCAGTTCTTC
- - TRBJ2-4 TRBV3-1/TRBV3-2 CASSQKMGVSRGNIQYF TGTGCCAGCAGCCAAAAGATGGGCGTTAGCCGGGGAAACATTCAGTACTTC
TRBD1 - TRBJ2-1 TRBV28 CASSNDRGRKNEQFF TGTGCCAGCAGTAACGACAGGGGGCGTAAGAATGAGCAGTTCTTC
TRBD1 once TRBJ2-5 TRBV11-2 CASSQRQGVAFRETQYF TGTGCCAGCAGCCAGAGACAGGGTGTGGCATTTCGAGAGACCCAGTACTTC
- - TRBJ1-4 TRBV5-6 CASSFQSTNEKLFF TGTGCCAGCAGCTTTCAGTCAACTAATGAAAAACTGTTTTTT
- few TRBJ1-2 TRBV6-5 CATNKQGNGYTF TGTGCCACCAATAAACAGGGCAATGGCTACACCTTC
TRBD1 - TRBJ2-5 TRBV5-4 CASSSGTGGPETQYF TGTGCCAGCAGCTCAGGGACAGGGGGCCCGGAGACCCAGTACTTC
- - TRBJ1-1 TRBV28 CASSLEPLGNTEAFF TGTGCCAGCAGTTTAGAACCTCTAGGGAACACTGAAGCTTTCTTT
- - TRBJ2-5 TRBV23-1 CAIDSEFGMETQYF TGCGCCATAGACAGCGAGTTTGGGATGGAGACCCAGTACTTC
- - TRBJ1-5 TRBV5-4 CASSLELNQPQHF TGTGCCAGCAGCTTGGAATTAAATCAGCCCCAGCATTTT
TRBD2 - TRBJ2-5 TRBV4-2 CASSRGAGDMETQYF TGTGCCAGCAGCCGCGGGGCGGGAGACATGGAGACCCAGTACTTC
TRBD1 - TRBJ2-7 TRBV7-2 CASSFGTAYEQYF TGTGCCAGCAGCTTCGGGACAGCCTACGAGCAGTACTTC
- - TRBJ2-7 TRBV4-1 CASSQDKSAYEGRVQYF TGCGCCAGCAGCCAAGATAAGTCTGCCTATGAGGGTCGTGTGCAGTACTTC
- - TRBJ2-1 TRBV27 CASSLLGRGHEQFF TGTGCCAGCAGTTTATTAGGCAGGGGTCATGAGCAGTTCTTC
- - TRBJ2-3 TRBV19 CASSYWRGSTDTQYF TGTGCCAGTAGCTACTGGCGGGGTAGCACAGATACGCAGTATTTT
- - TRBJ2-1 TRBV7-8 CASSPSYEQFF TGTGCCAGCAGCCCTAGCTATGAGCAGTTCTTC
- few TRBJ2-5 TRBV9 CASSGGTLGRETQYF TGTGCCAGCAGCGGGGGGACCCTCGGGAGAGAGACCCAGTACTTC
TRBD1 - TRBJ2-3 TRBV6-1 CASSDEGASTDTQYF TGTGCCAGCAGTGATGAGGGGGCCAGCACAGATACGCAGTATTTT
TRBD2 - TRBJ2-1 TRBV7-8 CASSVGTNRGEQFF TGTGCCAGCAGCGTCGGGACTAATAGGGGTGAGCAGTTCTTC
- once TRBJ2-7 TRBV18 CASSPRRVSYEQYF TGTGCCAGCTCACCACGGCGGGTCTCCTACGAGCAGTACTTC
TRBD2 - TRBJ2-3 TRBV10-3 CAISEGTSDGTDTQYF TGTGCCATCAGTGAGGGGACTAGCGATGGCACAGATACGCAGTATTTT
TRBD1 - TRBJ2-2 TRBV10-3 CAIQQGAGELFF TGTGCCATCCAACAGGGGGCCGGGGAGCTGTTTTTT
- few TRBJ2-3 TRBV6-2/TRBV6-3 CASGLAGRTPDTQYF TGTGCCAGCGGCCTGGCGGGCCGCACCCCAGATACGCAGTATTTT
- - TRBJ2-2 TRBV2 CASSRDTGELFF TGTGCCAGCAGCAGGGATACCGGGGAGCTGTTTTTT
TRBD2 - TRBJ2-1 TRBV4-2 CASSQDTSGRTYNEQFF TGTGCCAGCAGCCAGGATACTAGCGGGAGGACTTACAATGAGCAGTTCTTC
- - TRBJ2-6 TRBV2 CASSVGRAGANVLTF TGTGCCAGCAGTGTCGGTCGTGCTGGGGCCAACGTCCTGACTTTC
TRBD1 - TRBJ2-7 TRBV19 CASSMGTESDEQYF TGTGCCAGTAGTATGGGGACAGAGTCTGACGAGCAGTACTTC
- - TRBJ1-3 TRBV5-6 CASSFWETGNTIYF TGTGCCAGCAGCTTTTGGGAGACTGGAAACACCATATATTTT
- - TRBJ1-3 TRBV6-5 CASSYGGVGNTIYF TGTGCCAGCAGCTACGGCGGGGTGGGAAACACCATATATTTT
- once TRBJ1-5 TRBV5-6 CASSSTRQFLGNQPQHF TGTGCCAGCAGCTCCACGAGGCAATTTCTGGGCAATCAGCCCCAGCATTTT
TRBD2 - TRBJ2-1 TRBV5-6 CASSWIQLAPNGYEQFF TGTGCCAGCAGCTGGATCCAACTAGCGCCCAATGGATATGAGCAGTTCTTC
- - TRBJ2-7 TRBV14 CASSQDRGEQYF TGTGCCAGCAGCCAAGACAGGGGCGAGCAGTACTTC
- - TRBJ2-5 TRBV12-5 CASGLQETQYF TGTGCTAGTGGACTACAAGAGACCCAGTACTTC
- few TRBJ2-2 TRBV4-2 CASSQGQVHGELFF TGTGCCAGCAGCCAGGGGCAGGTTCACGGGGAGCTGTTTTTT
- - TRBJ2-1 TRBV5-1 CASSLTSGTNNEQFF TGCGCCAGCAGCTTAACGTCCGGGACAAACAATGAGCAGTTCTTC
TRBD2 - TRBJ2-1 TRBV28 CASTQGGDNEQFF TGTGCCAGCACCCAGGGAGGGGACAATGAGCAGTTCTTC
- - TRBJ2-7 TRBV5-1 CASSLYPTGYEQYF TGCGCCAGCAGCTTGTACCCTACAGGTTACGAGCAGTACTTC
- few TRBJ2-1 TRBV25-1 CASAPRDTYNEQFF TGTGCCAGCGCTCCACGGGACACATACAATGAGCAGTTCTTC
TRBD1 - TRBJ2-3 TRBV19 CASTASPGQGVPDTQYF TGTGCCAGTACCGCTTCTCCGGGACAGGGTGTCCCAGATACGCAGTATTTT
TRBD1 - TRBJ2-7 TRBV5-1 CASSLDGTGGKSYEQYF TGCGCCAGCAGCTTGGACGGGACAGGGGGTAAATCCTACGAGCAGTACTTC
- - TRBJ1-5 TRBV12-5 CASGLEQGGNQPQHF TGTGCTAGTGGTTTGGAACAGGGAGGCAATCAGCCCCAGCATTTT
- - TRBJ2-7 TRBV6-5 CASSSQGRDEQYF TGTGCCAGCAGTAGTCAGGGTCGCGACGAGCAGTACTTC
- - TRBJ2-1 TRBV28 CASSITRRNEQFF TGTGCCAGCAGTATCACCCGGAGGAATGAGCAGTTCTTC
- - TRBJ2-7 TRBV5-1 CASSGGSSYEQYF TGCGCCAGCAGCGGTGGGAGCTCCTACGAGCAGTACTTC
TRBD2 - TRBJ2-1 TRBV5-1 CASRPIAGSSYNEQFF TGCGCCAGCAGACCGATAGCGGGAAGCTCCTACAATGAGCAGTTCTTC
- - TRBJ1-2 TRBV7-5 CVRSTDRGLWDGYTF TGTGTCAGAAGCACCGACAGGGGCCTCTGGGATGGCTACACCTTC
- few TRBJ1-2 TRBV5-4 CASSSGLFGGYTF TGTGCCAGCAGTTCGGGACTCTTTGGGGGCTACACCTTC
- - TRBJ2-2 TRBV4-1 CASSRSGGGNTGELFF TGCGCCAGCAGTCGTAGCGGAGGCGGGAACACCGGGGAGCTGTTTTTT
TRBD2 - TRBJ2-7 TRBV10-2 CATTGGTSGNYEQYF TGCGCCACAACGGGAGGGACTAGCGGGAACTACGAGCAGTACTTC
TRBD1 - TRBJ1-5 TRBV7-9 CASSGTGYSNQPQHF TGTGCCAGCAGCGGGACAGGCTATAGCAATCAGCCCCAGCATTTT
- few TRBJ1-2 TRBV20-1 CSATQGKGYTF TGCAGTGCGACCCAGGGCAAGGGCTACACCTTC
TRBD2 once TRBJ2-1 TRBV13 CASRFGGRAYEQFF TGTGCCAGCAGATTTGGCGGGAGGGCCTATGAGCAGTTCTTC
- - TRBJ1-1 TRBV5-1 CASSPGGGWGTEAFF TGCGCCAGCAGCCCGGGGGGGGGCTGGGGTACTGAAGCTTTCTTT